This passage covers 7 T cell receptor beta chains from one sample sequenced in a study of shared clonotypes between healthy human individuals. Here immunoSEQ multiplex PCR was the method, and the copy in TCRdb shows in-frame clones only, minus some. The table shows approximately 2.4 million clones, with approximately 94% occurring only once. The material sequenced was naive CD4+ T cells sorted from blood. Regarding subset: CD45RA+ positively selected. The origin of the receptors is a man aged 18 to 29 in good health.

Here the CDR3 DNA reads TGCGCCAGCAGCCGGGGGGCCTTAAACACCGGGGAGCTGTTTTTT. As protein: CASSRGALNTGELFF. The V gene is TRBV5-1, the J gene TRBJ2-2, with D possibly matching TRBD2 (7 bases). The CDR3 is 15 residues long. The germline V gene encodes CDR1 SGHRS and CDR2 YFSETQ. V lost 4 bases, J lost 2 bases, and 12 bases lay in between.

Only one count was recorded for this clone. This chain uses TRBV11-2 with TRBJ2-5; 7 bases are shared with TRBD1. CDR3 size: 13 residues. Germline loops: CDR1 SGHAT, CDR2 FQNNGV. The junction had 5 bases not matched to a gene; V was cut back by 7 bases and J by 3 bases. In nucleotides, the CDR3 is TGTGCCAGCAACGCAGACAGGGAAGAGACCCAGTACTTC. It codes for CASNADREETQYF.

V gene TRBV19 combines with J gene TRBJ2-7; 10 bases align to TRBD1. With V trimmed by 5 bases and J by 6 bases, 16 bases remained unmatched. The CDR3 runs to 17 residues. Per germline, CDR1 LNHDA and CDR2 SQIVND (reference sequence). CDR3: CASSSMGTGALRLEQYF. In nucleotides, the CDR3 is TGTGCCAGTAGTTCAATGGGGACAGGGGCGCTTCGCCTCGAGCAGTACTTC.

This chain links TRBV6-5 with TRBJ1-1; D gene uncertain. The length of the CDR3 is 15 residues. CDR1 is MNHEY, CDR2 SVGAGI, per germline. V lost 0 bases and J 4 bases, leaving 12 bases between the germline ends. The CDR3 loop is CASSYSMGMSTEAFF. In DNA, the CDR3 is TGTGCCAGCAGTTACTCGATGGGTATGAGCACTGAAGCTTTCTTT.

The rearrangement uses TRBV5-1 and TRBJ1-1, with D unclear. Trimming pared 1 base from V and 4 bases from J, leaving 11 bases between. CDR3 length equals 14 residues. Germline V gene data show CDR1 as SGHRS and CDR2 as YFSETQ. CDR3 sequence reads: CASSLFGEGTEAFF. CDR3 sequence (DNA): TGCGCCAGCAGCTTGTTCGGGGAGGGCACTGAAGCTTTCTTT.

V usage is TRBV20-1 and J usage is TRBJ2-2; D unclear. Trimming removed 6 bases at V and 9 bases at J, with 11 bases between. CDR1 DFQATT and CDR2 SNEGSKA come from the germline V gene (reference sequence). CDR3 length: 11 residues. CDR3 sequence: CSAYEGRELFF. The DNA of the CDR3 is TGCAGTGCCTATGAAGGAAGGGAGCTGTTTTTT.

Regarding this clone: The identical CDR3 is also encoded by other nucleotide sequences in the sample. The V gene is TRBV5-1, the J gene TRBJ2-2; D is uncertain. This CDR3 region has 14 residues. Germline V gene data show CDR1 as SGHRS and CDR2 as YFSETQ. V was clipped by 0 bases and J by 6 bases, with 9 bases between them. The CDR3 loop reads CASSLGSGAGELFF. CDR3 nucleotides: TGCGCCAGCAGCTTGGGTTCCGGCGCCGGGGAGCTGTTTTTT. Full variable domain (remainder filled in from reference TRBV5-1 and TRBJ2-2): KAGVTQTPRYLIKTRGQQVTLSCSPISGHRSVSWYQQTPGQGLQFLFEYFSETQRNKGNFPGRFSGRQFSNSRSEMNVSTLELGDSALYLCASSLGSGAGELFFGEGSRLTVL.